This TCR beta chain was recorded in a study of blood T cells in healthy people across ages. Per-sample yields of isolated PBMCs were at least 6 million. Total RNA was extracted at no less than 6 micrograms per sample. Primed by a sample-barcoded 5' primer and a J-beta primer mix, a second PCR proceeded for roughly 7 to 11 cycles. Each cDNA molecule, via a template-switch adaptor with 12 random nucleotides, was tagged. TCRdb called the 5' RACE reads again in MiXCR, with one record for every CDR3 protein. The table records about 1.4 million distinct CDR3 sequences, roughly 59% of them present only once. Germline lookup yields CDR1 DFQATT and CDR2 SNEGSKA (reference sequence). Trimming took off 4 bases at V and 5 bases at J, with 14 bases between the two ends. This CDR3 is 13 amino acids long.

This TCR was recovered from a man between 18 and 29 years old in good health. V and J are TRBV20-1 and TRBJ2-5; TRBD2 is a possible D gene (6 bases). Sequenced input: blood. CDR3 DNA sequence: TGCAGTGCTAAATCTGGGGGGAGGGAGACCCAGTACTTC. Amino acids: CSAKSGGRETQYF.